This TCR beta chain was found in a study of prognosis after radiotherapy for stage I lung cancer. J gave up 8 bases and V 5 bases, and 14 bases lay outside the gene matches. CDR3 length: 15 residues. Per the germline V gene, CDR1 is MRHNA and CDR2 is SNTAGT. Study-wide results and caveats: In patients who developed distant metastases, Shannon entropy measured after stereotactic body radiation therapy was lower, and baseline Shannon entropy was not associated with metastases.

Concerning this clonotype itself: Its antigen remains unidentified. The likely explanation is a read error, given a far larger clone one base away.

It was by two-round multiplex PCR that TCR beta CDR3 was amplified from genomic DNA. For every TRBV and TRBJ gene, a specific primer was used in first-round PCR. TCRdb processed the multiplex PCR reads anew with MiXCR; each CDR3 protein has one entry. The repertoire has about 59,000 distinct CDR3 sequences, about 30% of them found once; the top ten carry more than 6.5%. The source material was PBMCs, sampled before or after stereotactic body radiation therapy (not recorded which). The J gene is TRBJ1-2, the V gene TRBV6-4, with TRBD1 matching 7 bases. The source of this sequence is a donor of 50 years or more with non-small cell lung cancer. DNA of the CDR3: TGTGCCAGCAGTTACACTAACGGGACAGATAACGGCTACACCTTC. This sequence encodes CASSYTNGTDNGYTF.